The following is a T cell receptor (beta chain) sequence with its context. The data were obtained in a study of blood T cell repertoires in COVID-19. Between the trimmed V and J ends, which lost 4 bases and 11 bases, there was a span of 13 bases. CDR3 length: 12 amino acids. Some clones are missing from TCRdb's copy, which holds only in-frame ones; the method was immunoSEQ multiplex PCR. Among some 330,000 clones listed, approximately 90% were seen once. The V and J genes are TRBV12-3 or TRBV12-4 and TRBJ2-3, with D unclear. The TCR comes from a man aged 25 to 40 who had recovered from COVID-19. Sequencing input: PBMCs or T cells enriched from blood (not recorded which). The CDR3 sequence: CASSSADIRQYF. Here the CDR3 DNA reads TGTGCCAGCAGTTCTGCGGATATCCGGCAGTATTTT.